This T cell receptor beta chain is drawn from a study of vaccination and CD4 T cells after COVID-19. CDR1 DFQATT and CDR2 SNEGSKA come from the germline V gene (reference sequence). V lost 6 bases to trimming and J lost 0 bases, with 14 bases between them. This CDR3 has 14 amino acids. The treatment was: approximately 9-day PBMC culture with coronavirus spike peptide pools or control peptides (ViraFEST assay). The ViraFEST method relied on peptide pools to expand antigen-specific T cells, followed by TCR sequencing. Every positive PCR date fell between March and December 2020, earlier than the US Alpha, Beta and Delta variants. Cells were cultured for about nine days, and then CD4+ T cells were isolated by negative selection. Study observations and caveats: For convalescent patients, 304 of the 307 vaccine-specific clones analyzed were classified as spike mono-reactive.

Sequence data for DNA of cultured CD4+ T cells were generated by the Oncomine TCR Beta short-read assay. Each CDR3 protein gets one entry after TCRdb re-called the PCR reads with MiXCR. This table holds some 20,000 distinct CDR3 sequences, 30% to 40% found once. This clonotype has just a few counts. No antigen is known for it. Sequencing used cultured CD4+ T cells from blood. This TCR was sampled from a human donor with COVID-19. This chain connects TRBV20-1 to TRBJ1-1; D remains unclear. The CDR3 DNA follows: TGCAGTGCGGCCACGGTACTCATGAACACTGAAGCTTTCTTT. It encodes CSAATVLMNTEAFF.